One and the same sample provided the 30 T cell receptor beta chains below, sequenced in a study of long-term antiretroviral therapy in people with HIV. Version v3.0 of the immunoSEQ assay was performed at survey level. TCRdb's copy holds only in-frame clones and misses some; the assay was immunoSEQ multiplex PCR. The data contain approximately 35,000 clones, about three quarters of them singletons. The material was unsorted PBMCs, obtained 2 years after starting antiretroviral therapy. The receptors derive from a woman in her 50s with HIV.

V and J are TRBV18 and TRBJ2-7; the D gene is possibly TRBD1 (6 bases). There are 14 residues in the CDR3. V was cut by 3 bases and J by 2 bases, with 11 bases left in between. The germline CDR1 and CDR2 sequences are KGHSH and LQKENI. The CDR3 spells CASSPGTGTYEQYV. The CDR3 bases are TGTGCCAGCTCACCGGGAACAGGGACCTACGAGCAGTACGTC.

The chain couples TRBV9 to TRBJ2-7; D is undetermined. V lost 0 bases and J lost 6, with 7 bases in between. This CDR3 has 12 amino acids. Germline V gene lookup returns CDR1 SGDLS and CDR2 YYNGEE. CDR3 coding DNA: TGTGCCAGCAGCGTAGCCGGCAGCGAGCAGTACTTC. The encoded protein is CASSVAGSEQYF.

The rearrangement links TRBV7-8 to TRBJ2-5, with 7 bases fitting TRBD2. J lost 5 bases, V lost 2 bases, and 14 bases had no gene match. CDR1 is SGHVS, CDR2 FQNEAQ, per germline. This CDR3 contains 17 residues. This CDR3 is CASSLTASGQYGETQYF. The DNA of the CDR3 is TGTGCCAGCAGCTTAACGGCTAGCGGCCAATACGGGGAGACCCAGTACTTC.

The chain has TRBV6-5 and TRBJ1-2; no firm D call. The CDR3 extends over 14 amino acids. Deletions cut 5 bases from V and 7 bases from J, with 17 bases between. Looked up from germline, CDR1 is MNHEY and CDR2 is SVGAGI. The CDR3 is CASSTTALGGGYTF. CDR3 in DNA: TGTGCCAGCAGTACTACAGCCCTTGGCGGTGGCTACACCTTC.

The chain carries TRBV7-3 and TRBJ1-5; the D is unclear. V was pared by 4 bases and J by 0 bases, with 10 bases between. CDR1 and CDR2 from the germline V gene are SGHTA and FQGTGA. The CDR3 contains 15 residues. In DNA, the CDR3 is TGTGCCAGCAGCTCAACCCTAGATAGCAATCAGCCCCAGCATTTT. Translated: CASSSTLDSNQPQHF.

The DNA for the CDR3 is TGTGCCAGCACCGGGGGGCTGGGTCTTAATTCACCCCTCCACTTT. Translating it yields CASTGGLGLNSPLHF. This chain uses TRBV27 with TRBJ1-6, with a possible D match to TRBD1 (6 bases). The CDR3 is made up of 15 amino acids. Germline assignment: CDR1 MNHEY and CDR2 SMNVEV (reference sequence). V shed 7 bases and J shed 6 bases, with 16 bases lying between them.

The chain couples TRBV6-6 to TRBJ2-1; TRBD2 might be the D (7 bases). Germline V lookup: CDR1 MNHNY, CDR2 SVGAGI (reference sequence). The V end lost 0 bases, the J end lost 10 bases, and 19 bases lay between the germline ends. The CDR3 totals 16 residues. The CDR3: CASSYSGGGGPREQFF. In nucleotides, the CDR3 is TGTGCCAGCAGTTACTCCGGAGGGGGAGGGCCTCGGGAGCAGTTCTTC.

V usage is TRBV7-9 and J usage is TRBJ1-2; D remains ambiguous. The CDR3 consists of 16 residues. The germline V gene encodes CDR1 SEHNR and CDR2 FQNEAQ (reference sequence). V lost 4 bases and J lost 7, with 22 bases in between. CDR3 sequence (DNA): TGTGCCAGCAGCTCTCCCACGGCGGGTACTCGAGGTGGCTACACCTTC. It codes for CASSSPTAGTRGGYTF.

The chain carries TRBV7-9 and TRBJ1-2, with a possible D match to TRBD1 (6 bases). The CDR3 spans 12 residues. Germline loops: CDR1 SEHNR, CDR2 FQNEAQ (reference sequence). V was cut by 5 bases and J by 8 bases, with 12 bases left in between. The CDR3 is CASSLGQPGYTF. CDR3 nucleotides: TGTGCCAGCAGCCTCGGACAGCCAGGCTACACCTTC.

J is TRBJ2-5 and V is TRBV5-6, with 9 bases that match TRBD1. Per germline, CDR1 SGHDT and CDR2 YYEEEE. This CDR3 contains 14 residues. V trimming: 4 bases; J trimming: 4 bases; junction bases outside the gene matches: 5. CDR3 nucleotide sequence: TGTGCCAGCAGCCCTATGGGACAGGGAGAGACCCAGTACTTC. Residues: CASSPMGQGETQYF.

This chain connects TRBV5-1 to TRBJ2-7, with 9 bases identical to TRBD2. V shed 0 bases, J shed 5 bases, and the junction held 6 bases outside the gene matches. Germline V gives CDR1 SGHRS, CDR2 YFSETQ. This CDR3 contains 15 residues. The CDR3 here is CASSLDGSGGHEQYV. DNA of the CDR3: TGCGCCAGCAGCTTGGATGGTAGCGGGGGCCACGAGCAGTACGTC.

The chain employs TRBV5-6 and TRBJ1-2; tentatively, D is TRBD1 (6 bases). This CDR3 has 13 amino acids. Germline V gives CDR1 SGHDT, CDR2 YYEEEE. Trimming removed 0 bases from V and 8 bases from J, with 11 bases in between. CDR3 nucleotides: TGTGCCAGCAGCTTGGTCGGGGGCGGGGGCTACACCTTC. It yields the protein CASSLVGGGGYTF. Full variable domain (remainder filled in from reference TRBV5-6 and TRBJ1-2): DAGVTQSPTHLIKTRGQQVTLRCSPKSGHDTVSWYQQALGQGPQFIFQYYEEEERQRGNFPDRFSGHQFPNYSSELNVNALLLGDSALYLCASSLVGGGGYTFGSGTRLTVV.

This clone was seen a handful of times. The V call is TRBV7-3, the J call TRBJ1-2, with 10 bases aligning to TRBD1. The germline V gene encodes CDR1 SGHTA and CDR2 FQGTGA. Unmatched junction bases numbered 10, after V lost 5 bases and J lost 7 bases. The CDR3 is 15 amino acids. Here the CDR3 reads CASSPQGTGVFGYTF. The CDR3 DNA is TGTGCCAGCAGCCCTCAGGGGACAGGGGTATTTGGCTACACCTTC.

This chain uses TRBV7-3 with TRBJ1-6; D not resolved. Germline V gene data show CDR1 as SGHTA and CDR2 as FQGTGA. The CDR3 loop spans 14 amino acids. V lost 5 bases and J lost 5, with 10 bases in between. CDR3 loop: CASSHAGDNSPLHF. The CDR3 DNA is TGTGCCAGCAGCCACGCAGGAGATAATTCACCCCTCCACTTT.

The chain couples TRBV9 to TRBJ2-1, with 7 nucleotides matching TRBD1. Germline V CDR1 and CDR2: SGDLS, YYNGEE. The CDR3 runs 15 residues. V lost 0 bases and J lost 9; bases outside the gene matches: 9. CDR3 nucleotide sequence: TGTGCCAGCAGCGTAGCTAAGGGGACAGTGGGTGAGCAGTTCTTC. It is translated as CASSVAKGTVGEQFF.

CDR3: CAIGTGDYEQYF. The CDR3 DNA sequence: TGTGCCATTGGGACAGGTGATTACGAGCAGTACTTC. V and J are TRBV28 and TRBJ2-7; 8 bases match TRBD1. The junction had 6 bases not matched to a gene; V was cut back by 10 bases and J by 4 bases. This CDR3 contains 12 residues. Germline-derived CDR1 and CDR2 are MDHEN and SYDVKM.

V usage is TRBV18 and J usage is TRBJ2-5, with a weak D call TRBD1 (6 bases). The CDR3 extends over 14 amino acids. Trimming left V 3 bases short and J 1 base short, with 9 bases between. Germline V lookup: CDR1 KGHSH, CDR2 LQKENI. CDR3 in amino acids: CASSPQGLQETQYF. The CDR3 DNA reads TGTGCCAGCTCACCCCAGGGGCTCCAAGAGACCCAGTACTTC.

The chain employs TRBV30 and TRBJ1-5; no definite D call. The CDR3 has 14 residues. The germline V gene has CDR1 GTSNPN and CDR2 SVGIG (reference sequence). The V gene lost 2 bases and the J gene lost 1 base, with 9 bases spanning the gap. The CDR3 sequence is CAWSLELSNQPQHF. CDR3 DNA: TGTGCCTGGAGTCTGGAGTTGAGCAATCAGCCCCAGCATTTT.

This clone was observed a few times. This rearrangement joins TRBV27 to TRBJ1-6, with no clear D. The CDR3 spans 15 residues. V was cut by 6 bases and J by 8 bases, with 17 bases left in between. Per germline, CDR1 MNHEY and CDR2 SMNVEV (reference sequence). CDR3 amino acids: CASSFRPFLDSPLHF. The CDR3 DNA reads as TGTGCCAGCAGCTTTAGGCCCTTCCTGGATTCACCCCTCCACTTT.

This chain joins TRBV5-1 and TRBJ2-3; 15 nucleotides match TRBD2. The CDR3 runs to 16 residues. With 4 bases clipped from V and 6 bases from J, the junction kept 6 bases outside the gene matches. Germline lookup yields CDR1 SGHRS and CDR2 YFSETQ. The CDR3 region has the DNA TGCGCCAGCAGCCTATGGACTAGCGGGGGGGGTGATACGCAGTATTTT. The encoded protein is CASSLWTSGGGDTQYF.

The CDR3 loop is CASSPRGGNTIYF. The CDR3 DNA reads TGTGCCAGCAGCCCTAGAGGGGGAAACACCATATATTTT. The chain recombines TRBV5-8 with TRBJ1-3; D uncertain. Trimming shortened V by 4 bases and J by 4 bases, and 9 bases separated the two germline ends. In germline, CDR1 is SGHTS, CDR2 YDEGEE. CDR3 size: 13 residues.

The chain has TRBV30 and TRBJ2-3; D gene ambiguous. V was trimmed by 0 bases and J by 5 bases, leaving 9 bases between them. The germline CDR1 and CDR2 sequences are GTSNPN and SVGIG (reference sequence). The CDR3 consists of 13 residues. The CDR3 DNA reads TGTGCCTGGAGTGTAGTAGCTGGAGATACGCAGTATTTT. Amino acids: CAWSVVAGDTQYF. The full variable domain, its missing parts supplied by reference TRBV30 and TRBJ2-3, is SQTIHQWPATLVQPVGSPLSLECTVEGTSNPNLYWYRQAAGRGLQLLFYSVGIGQISSEVPQNLSASRPQDRQFILSSKKLLLSDSGFYLCAWSVVAGDTQYFGPGTRLTVL.

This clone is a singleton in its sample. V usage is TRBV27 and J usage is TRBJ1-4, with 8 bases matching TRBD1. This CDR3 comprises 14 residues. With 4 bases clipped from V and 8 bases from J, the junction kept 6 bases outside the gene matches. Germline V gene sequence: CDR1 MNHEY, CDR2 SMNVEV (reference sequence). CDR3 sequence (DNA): TGTGCCAGCAGTTGGACAGGGTCGGAGGAAAAACTGTTTTTT. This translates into CASSWTGSEEKLFF.

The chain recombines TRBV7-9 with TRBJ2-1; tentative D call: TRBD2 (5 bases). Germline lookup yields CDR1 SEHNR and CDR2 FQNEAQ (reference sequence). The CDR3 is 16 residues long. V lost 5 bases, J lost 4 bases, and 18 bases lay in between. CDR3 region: CASSPPPPGVYNEQFF. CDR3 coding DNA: TGTGCCAGCAGCCCGCCCCCTCCCGGGGTTTACAATGAGCAGTTCTTC.

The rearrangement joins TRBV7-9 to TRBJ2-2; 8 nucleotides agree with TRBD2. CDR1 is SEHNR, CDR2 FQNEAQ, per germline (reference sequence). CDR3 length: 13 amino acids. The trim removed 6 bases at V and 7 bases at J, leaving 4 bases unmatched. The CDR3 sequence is CASSSGGFGELFF. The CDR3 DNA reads TGTGCCAGCAGTTCGGGGGGGTTCGGGGAGCTGTTTTTT.

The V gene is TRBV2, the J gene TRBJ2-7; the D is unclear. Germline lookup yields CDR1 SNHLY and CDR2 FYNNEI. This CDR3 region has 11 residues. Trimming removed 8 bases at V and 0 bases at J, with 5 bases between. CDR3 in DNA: TGTGCCAGCGCCCTCTCCTACGAGCAGTACGTC. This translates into CASALSYEQYV.

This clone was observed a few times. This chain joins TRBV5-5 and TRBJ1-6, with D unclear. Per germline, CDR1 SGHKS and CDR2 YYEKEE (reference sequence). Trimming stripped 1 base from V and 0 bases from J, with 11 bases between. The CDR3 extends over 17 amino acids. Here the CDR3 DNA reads TGTGCCAGCAGCTTGTTCGCGGAGTCCTCCTATAATTCACCCCTCCACTTT. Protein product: CASSLFAESSYNSPLHF.

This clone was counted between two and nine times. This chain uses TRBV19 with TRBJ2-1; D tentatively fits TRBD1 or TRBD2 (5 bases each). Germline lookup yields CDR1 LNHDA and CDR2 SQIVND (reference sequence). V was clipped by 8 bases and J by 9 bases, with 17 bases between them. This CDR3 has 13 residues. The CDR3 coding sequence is TGTGCCAGTGAGGGACGCTTAAGGCCTGAGCAGTTCTTC. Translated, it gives CASEGRLRPEQFF.

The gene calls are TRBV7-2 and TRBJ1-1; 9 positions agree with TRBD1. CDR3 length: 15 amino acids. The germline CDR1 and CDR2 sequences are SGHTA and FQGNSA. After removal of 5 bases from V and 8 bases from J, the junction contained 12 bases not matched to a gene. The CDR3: CASSPYPGQGVEAFF. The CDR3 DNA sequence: TGTGCCAGCAGCCCGTATCCGGGACAGGGTGTCGAAGCTTTCTTT.

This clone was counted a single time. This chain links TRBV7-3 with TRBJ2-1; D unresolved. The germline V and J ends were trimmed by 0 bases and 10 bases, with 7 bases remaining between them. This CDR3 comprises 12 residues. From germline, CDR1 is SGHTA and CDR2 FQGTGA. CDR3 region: CASSLTYGEQFF. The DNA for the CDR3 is TGTGCCAGCAGCTTAACGTACGGGGAGCAGTTCTTC.